The entry that follows covers one T cell receptor beta chain sequence. The J segment lost 2 bases and the V segment lost 0 bases, leaving 18 bases of the junction unmatched. CDR3 length: 21 amino acids. Germline V gene data show CDR1 as SGHDN and CDR2 as FVKESK. Assay: immunoSEQ multiplex PCR; the TCRdb copy retains only in-frame clones and omits some. The sample lists roughly 150,000 clones, about 80% occurring once. The sample is drawn from a study of blood T cell repertoires in COVID-19. Across the whole study: COVID-19 samples from acute and convalescent phases originated in the United States, Italy and Spain.

The clonotype originates from a man between 65 and 79 years old with active or convalescent COVID-19. Sequences were obtained from peripheral blood. The J gene is TRBJ2-3, the V gene TRBV14, with 9 bases identical to TRBD2. The CDR3 sequence: CASSQDGLAGLYGVFTDTQYF. CDR3 nucleotide sequence: TGTGCCAGCAGCCAAGATGGCCTAGCGGGATTATACGGGGTCTTCACAGATACGCAGTATTTT.